One sample yielded the 25 T cell receptor beta chains listed below, sequenced in a study of blood T cell repertoires in COVID-19. Method: immunoSEQ multiplex PCR; TCRdb's copy keeps in-frame clones and lacks some. The table lists more than 95,000 clones, about 80% of them singletons. The sequenced sample was peripheral blood. These TCRs come from a woman in her sixties or seventies with acute or convalescent COVID-19.

The chain has TRBV6-5 and TRBJ1-2; D is ambiguous. V was clipped by 10 bases and J by 7 bases, with 19 bases between them. This CDR3 spans 13 amino acids. Looked up from germline, CDR1 is MNHEY and CDR2 is SVGAGI. The CDR3 reads CATDMGPRSGYTF. The DNA for the CDR3 is TGTGCCACCGACATGGGCCCTCGTAGTGGCTACACCTTC.

The rearrangement uses TRBV5-1 and TRBJ2-5; 9 bases map to TRBD1. Germline V gene sequence: CDR1 SGHRS, CDR2 YFSETQ. The CDR3 has 14 amino acids. The trim removed 3 bases at V and 4 bases at J, leaving 4 bases unmatched. The chain's CDR3 is CASSWGQGRETQYF. CDR3 bases: TGCGCCAGCAGCTGGGGACAGGGTAGAGAGACCCAGTACTTC.

J is TRBJ2-7 and V is TRBV4-2, with 10 bases that match TRBD1. The germline CDR1 and CDR2 sequences are LGHNA and YNFKEQ. Germline trimming cut 4 bases from V and 5 bases from J; bases unmatched to any gene: 8. This CDR3 comprises 15 residues. This CDR3 reads CASSPRDRGINEQYF. The CDR3 coding sequence is TGTGCCAGCAGCCCCCGGGACAGGGGCATCAACGAGCAGTACTTC.

The gene calls are TRBV2 and TRBJ2-1; 8 bases are shared with TRBD2. The junction had 9 bases not matched to a gene; V was cut back by 6 bases and J by 8 bases. The CDR3 sequence is 14 residues long. Germline V gives CDR1 SNHLY, CDR2 FYNNEI. The DNA for the CDR3 is TGTGCCAGCAGCGGGGGGGCCGTGGTCTATGAGCAGTTCTTC. It is translated as CASSGGAVVYEQFF.

The chain employs TRBV5-4 and TRBJ1-2; the match to TRBD1 covers 10 bases. The CDR3 is 15 residues long. Germline lookup yields CDR1 SGHNT and CDR2 YYREEE (reference sequence). V lost 0 bases, J lost 4 bases, and 3 bases stayed unmatched. The CDR3: CASSLGQGAPYGYTF. In DNA form, the CDR3 reads TGTGCCAGCAGCTTGGGACAGGGGGCTCCCTATGGCTACACCTTC.

V and J are TRBV2 and TRBJ2-3; 13 bases align to TRBD2. This CDR3 is built from 15 residues. Germline V lookup: CDR1 SNHLY, CDR2 FYNNEI. Trimming at V came to 6 bases and at J to 7 bases, leaving 7 bases not matched to a gene. The CDR3 spells CASSPTSGGAHTQYF. In DNA form, the CDR3 reads TGTGCCAGCAGCCCAACTAGCGGGGGGGCCCATACGCAGTATTTT.

V is TRBV30 and J is TRBJ1-6; possibly TRBD1 for D (6 bases). The CDR3 sequence is 14 residues long. The germline gives CDR1 GTSNPN, CDR2 SVGIG (reference sequence). V shed 0 bases and J shed 6 bases, with 9 bases lying between them. CDR3 sequence (DNA): TGTGCCTGGAGTGTATGGACAGTTAATTCACCCCTCCACTTT. It encodes CAWSVWTVNSPLHF.

The gene calls are TRBV7-6 and TRBJ2-7; 9 nucleotides align to TRBD1. Losses at the gene ends were 4 bases for V and 3 bases for J; bases not matched to a gene: 7. Germline V gene data show CDR1 as SGHVS and CDR2 as FNYEAQ. The CDR3 length is 15 residues. CDR3 protein: CASSSQQGADYEQYF. The CDR3 nucleotides are TGTGCCAGCAGCTCACAACAGGGGGCGGACTACGAGCAGTACTTC.

This clone was seen once. This chain uses TRBV19 with TRBJ2-2, with a tentative D call TRBD1 (5 bases). This CDR3 has 15 amino acids. The germline gives CDR1 LNHDA, CDR2 SQIVND (reference sequence). Between the trimmed V and J ends, which lost 4 bases and 4 bases, there was a span of 13 bases. CDR3 nucleotide sequence: TGTGCCAGTAGTACTCAGGGAATAGCCACCGGGGAGCTGTTTTTT. It encodes CASSTQGIATGELFF.

This clone came up a few times. This chain uses TRBV21-1 with TRBJ1-1; TRBD1, as called in the table, went unchecked against the DNA. TRBV21-1 is termed a pseudogene. This CDR3 is 13 amino acids long. In nucleotides, the CDR3 is TGTGCCAGCAGCCACAGGGGGCACACTGAAGCTTTCTTT. This sequence encodes CASSHRGHTEAFF.

The V call is TRBV5-1, the J call TRBJ2-2; 7 bases map to TRBD1. Unmatched junction bases numbered 5, after V lost 5 bases and J lost 4 bases. The CDR3 is 14 residues long. The germline V gene encodes CDR1 SGHRS and CDR2 YFSETQ. CDR3 bases: TGCGCCAGCAGTCCTACAGGGGTCACCGGGGAGCTGTTTTTT. As protein: CASSPTGVTGELFF. Complete variable domain (other parts from reference TRBV5-1 and TRBJ2-2): KAGVTQTPRYLIKTRGQQVTLSCSPISGHRSVSWYQQTPGQGLQFLFEYFSETQRNKGNFPGRFSGRQFSNSRSEMNVSTLELGDSALYLCASSPTGVTGELFFGEGSRLTVL.

There are a few counts of this clone. The chain is built from TRBV12-3 or TRBV12-4 and TRBJ2-7, with D unclear. The CDR3 is made up of 12 amino acids. Trimming shortened V by 4 bases and J by 4 bases, and 8 bases separated the two germline ends. CDR3 nucleotide sequence: TGTGCCAGCAGTTCCCCAGTGTACGAGCAGTACTTC. It translates to CASSSPVYEQYF.

In DNA, the CDR3 is TGTGCCAGCAGCCTCAAGACTAGCGGGGGGGTTGTCTACGAGCAGTACTTC. It translates to CASSLKTSGGVVYEQYF. The gene calls are TRBV3-1 (or the pseudogene TRBV3-2) and TRBJ2-7, with 14 nucleotides matching TRBD2. The trim removed 4 bases at V and 3 bases at J, leaving 8 bases unmatched. The CDR3 length is 17 residues. Germline V gives CDR1 LGHDT, CDR2 YNNKEL (reference sequence).

V gene TRBV29-1 combines with J gene TRBJ2-2; D is perhaps TRBD1 (6 bases). The ends were cut back, 6 bases at V and 1 base at J, with 15 bases in the middle. CDR3 length: 15 residues. Germline CDR1 and CDR2: SQVTM and ANQGSEA. The CDR3 DNA follows: TGCAGCGTCGGAGGTGGGACACGGAACACCGGGGAGCTGTTTTTT. This sequence encodes CSVGGGTRNTGELFF.

This rearrangement joins TRBV11-2 to TRBJ1-5, with 8 bases identical to TRBD1. The germline gives CDR1 SGHAT, CDR2 FQNNGV. There are 16 residues in the CDR3. V shed 4 bases and J 3 bases; nucleotides not matched to a gene: 8. The chain's CDR3 is CASSSTRDRPNQPQHF. The DNA for the CDR3 is TGTGCCAGCAGCTCTACCCGGGACAGGCCCAATCAGCCCCAGCATTTT. Looking up the rest from reference TRBV11-2 and TRBJ1-5 gives the full variable domain: EAGVAQSPRYKIIEKRQSVAFWCNPISGHATLYWYQQILGQGPKLLIQFQNNGVVDDSQLPKDRFSAERLKGVDSTLKIQPAKLEDSAVYLCASSSTRDRPNQPQHFGDGTRLSIL.

The chain carries TRBV10-3 and TRBJ1-4; 7 bases match TRBD1. The J segment lost 3 bases and the V segment lost 3 bases, leaving 4 bases of the junction unmatched. CDR1 ENHRY and CDR2 SYGVKD come from the germline V gene. The CDR3 contains 15 residues. The CDR3 nucleotides read TGTGCCATCAGTGACGTCGGGACAGCTAATGAAAAACTGTTTTTT. Amino acid sequence: CAISDVGTANEKLFF.

This clone has a single count. The chain couples TRBV6-6 to TRBJ2-7; 7 bases align to TRBD2. The CDR3 runs 16 residues. J lost 6 bases, V lost 4 bases, and 15 bases had no gene match. Germline V gives CDR1 MNHNY, CDR2 SVGAGI (reference sequence). The CDR3 loop is CASSSATGVTGGEQYF. CDR3 nucleotide sequence: TGTGCCAGCAGTTCGGCGACGGGAGTTACGGGGGGCGAGCAGTACTTC.

The rearrangement links TRBV5-1 to TRBJ2-7; 9 bases align to TRBD1. Trimming removed 4 bases from V and 9 bases from J; junction bases left unmatched: 2. The CDR3 contains 11 residues. Germline V lookup: CDR1 SGHRS, CDR2 YFSETQ. The CDR3 bases are TGCGCCAGCAGCGGACAGGGGTGGCAGTACTTC. Residues: CASSGQGWQYF.

The V gene is TRBV5-1, the J gene TRBJ1-1; D uncertain. CDR3 length: 14 amino acids. From germline, CDR1 is SGHRS and CDR2 YFSETQ. Deletions cut 6 bases from V and 4 bases from J, with 16 bases between. This chain's CDR3 is CASTAGPGSTEAFF. The CDR3 nucleotides are TGCGCCAGCACCGCGGGTCCGGGGAGCACTGAAGCTTTCTTT.

The chain recombines TRBV5-1 with TRBJ2-3, with 7 bases lining up with TRBD1. The CDR3 loop spans 15 amino acids. Per germline, CDR1 SGHRS and CDR2 YFSETQ. J was trimmed by 6 bases and V by 3 bases; bases with no gene match: 10. CDR3 sequence: CASSSGQALHDTQYF. CDR3 bases: TGCGCCAGCAGCTCCGGACAGGCGCTACATGATACGCAGTATTTT.

The chain couples TRBV19 to TRBJ1-2, with D tentatively TRBD1 (5 bases). The V end lost 9 bases, the J end lost 1 base, and 15 bases lay between the germline ends. Germline values: CDR1 LNHDA, CDR2 SQIVND (reference sequence). The CDR3 extends over 14 amino acids. In nucleotides, the CDR3 is TGTGCCAGCAGCCAACCGGGGGTTAACTATGGCTACACCTTC. This translates into CASSQPGVNYGYTF.

The rearrangement links TRBV6-2 or TRBV6-3 to TRBJ1-2; D is perhaps TRBD1 (6 bases). V shed 2 bases and J shed 8 bases, with 18 bases lying between them. Germline V gene sequence: CDR1 MNHEY, CDR2 SVGEGT. This CDR3 has 15 amino acids. The CDR3 DNA reads TGTGCCAGCAGTTACGGCAACAGGGCAGCAGGCGGCTACACCTTC. Its translation is CASSYGNRAAGGYTF.

Remarks on this clone: A much larger clone is a single base away; this may be a read error. The same CDR3 also results from other DNA sequences found in this sample. The chain recombines TRBV6-5 with TRBJ2-1; possible D gene TRBD2, 6 bases. The CDR3 is made up of 15 amino acids. Germline V gene data show CDR1 as MNHEY and CDR2 as SVGAGI. The CDR3 region has the DNA TGTGCCACCTTGGGCGGGACTCTCGGGACCAATGAACAGTTCTTC. This codes for CATLGGTLGTNEQFF.

The chain uses TRBV6-5 and TRBJ1-2; D is possibly TRBD1 (5 bases). The CDR3 consists of 15 residues. The germline gives CDR1 MNHEY, CDR2 SVGAGI. V lost 10 bases and J lost 7, with 25 bases in between. The CDR3 protein is CATPNRPGGGGGYTF. For the CDR3, the DNA is TGTGCCACTCCGAACCGTCCGGGGGGAGGAGGTGGCTACACCTTC.

The chain has TRBV29-1 and TRBJ2-7; the D gene is possibly TRBD1 (6 bases). Germline loops: CDR1 SQVTM, CDR2 ANQGSEA. This CDR3 contains 14 residues. V was cut by 0 bases and J by 2 bases, with 11 bases left in between. CDR3 sequence reads: CSVEDRGSPYEQYF. The CDR3 DNA reads as TGCAGCGTTGAAGATAGGGGGTCTCCCTACGAGCAGTACTTC.